One sample yielded the 23 T cell receptor beta chains listed below, sequenced in a study of response to subunit inactivated influenza vaccine. TCRdb used MiXCR to reprocess the RT-PCR reads, holding one entry per CDR3 protein. This sample has 500,000 to 550,000 distinct CDR3 sequences, with roughly 23% found just once. The data were also submitted as part of a second study, on T cells expressing NK-cell markers. That paper states: The authors generated TCR beta cDNA through 5'RACE template switching with UMIs.

The input for sequencing was CD4+ T cells sorted from PBMCs, taken about 12 days after vaccination. The receptors shown here come from a man in his fifties or sixties who received an inactivated influenza vaccine.

The J gene is TRBJ2-5, the V gene TRBV20-1; D possibly corresponds to TRBD2 (6 bases). This CDR3 spans 14 amino acids. The V and J ends lost 6 bases and 5 bases respectively, with 19 bases between them. Germline-derived CDR1 and CDR2 are DFQATT and SNEGSKA (reference sequence). CDR3 amino acids: CSAPLPGVSETQYF. The CDR3 DNA is TGCAGTGCCCCACTCCCGGGAGTTTCGGAGACCCAGTACTTC.

This clonotype was detected many times. The rearrangement joins TRBV12-3 or TRBV12-4 to TRBJ1-1, with TRBD1 matching 10 bases. Trimming cost V 3 bases and J 4 bases; bases outside gene matches: 5. This CDR3 contains 15 residues. This CDR3 reads CASSFGDRGATEAFF. CDR3 nucleotides: TGTGCCAGCAGTTTCGGGGACAGGGGAGCCACTGAAGCTTTCTTT.

This chain uses TRBV6-2 or TRBV6-3 with TRBJ2-5, with TRBD2 as a possible D gene (5 bases). Trimming cost V 5 bases and J 4 bases, with 14 bases left between them. Germline V gives CDR1 MNHEY, CDR2 SVGEGT. The CDR3 is made up of 14 amino acids. As DNA, the CDR3 is TGTGCCAGCAGTGCGTCCGCGGCGGGAGAGACCCAGTACTTC. Protein sequence: CASSASAAGETQYF.

This clonotype came up many times. The rearrangement joins TRBV12-3 or TRBV12-4 to TRBJ2-7; D remains unclear. V was trimmed by 1 base and J by 3 bases, leaving 7 bases between them. The length of the CDR3 is 13 residues. The CDR3 DNA reads TGTGCCAGCAGTTTAGGGACCTTCTACGAGCAGTACTTC. The encoded protein is CASSLGTFYEQYF.

This sequence joins TRBV29-1 and TRBJ1-2, with 7 bases lining up with TRBD1. This CDR3 contains 13 residues. Unmatched junction bases numbered 5, after V lost 4 bases and J lost 3 bases. Per the germline V gene, CDR1 is SQVTM and CDR2 is ANQGSEA. The CDR3 reads CSVADRDYYGYTF. The CDR3 nucleotides read TGCAGCGTTGCCGACAGGGATTACTATGGCTACACCTTC.

The chain carries TRBV7-2 and TRBJ2-5; 7 positions match TRBD1. Germline V gene sequence: CDR1 SGHTA, CDR2 FQGNSA. This CDR3 is built from 14 residues. Losses at the gene ends were 7 bases for V and 5 bases for J; bases not matched to a gene: 10. CDR3 DNA sequence: TGTGCCAGCACCAGAGACAGGGTTGCGGAGACCCAGTACTTC. It yields the protein CASTRDRVAETQYF.

This clonotype was seen only a few times. The J gene is TRBJ1-1, the V gene TRBV12-3 or TRBV12-4, with a weak D call TRBD1 (5 bases). CDR3 length equals 14 residues. Trimming took off 6 bases at V and 0 bases at J, with 11 bases between the two ends. The CDR3 region has the DNA TGTGCCAGCAGCTTACAGGCAATGAACACTGAAGCTTTCTTT. This encodes CASSLQAMNTEAFF.

This clonotype was counted only a few times. CDR3 in DNA: TGTGCCAGCAGCTTCCGGGACAGCAATCAGCCCCAGCATTTT. Encoded protein: CASSFRDSNQPQHF. The chain joins TRBV12-3 or TRBV12-4 to TRBJ1-5; possibly TRBD1 for D (5 bases). Trimming took off 6 bases at V and 1 base at J, with 10 bases between the two ends. The CDR3 has 14 residues.

The chain has TRBV25-1 and TRBJ2-1, with D maybe TRBD1 (6 bases). The CDR3 sequence is 15 residues long. The V end was cut by 4 bases, the J end by 2 bases, with 12 bases between. Looked up from germline, CDR1 is MGHDK and CDR2 is SYGVNS. The CDR3 loop reads CASSVLGGTYNEQFF. The CDR3 coding sequence is TGTGCCAGCAGTGTATTAGGGGGTACCTACAATGAGCAGTTCTTC.

The rearrangement uses TRBV6-2 or TRBV6-3 and TRBJ1-1; no definite D call. The CDR3 totals 12 residues. Germline CDR1 and CDR2: MNHEY and SVGEGT. V gave up 7 bases and J gave up 1 base, with 7 bases separating them. The chain's CDR3 is CASKDSNTEAFF. In DNA form, the CDR3 reads TGTGCCAGCAAGGATTCGAACACTGAAGCTTTCTTT.

A few counts support this clonotype. V and J are TRBV4-3 and TRBJ1-4, with TRBD1 matching 8 bases. V was pared by 2 bases and J by 3 bases, with 2 bases of the junction left unmatched. Germline CDR1 reads LGHNA; CDR2 reads YSLEER. CDR3 length: 15 amino acids. The CDR3 region has the DNA TGCGCCAGCAGCCAACAGGGGGCCTCTAATGAAAAACTGTTTTTT. Its protein product is CASSQQGASNEKLFF.

This clonotype has a handful of counts. The rearrangement links TRBV7-2 to TRBJ2-7, with D maybe TRBD1 (5 bases). V lost 5 bases to trimming and J lost 12 bases, with 20 bases between them. CDR3 length: 13 residues. Germline values: CDR1 SGHTA, CDR2 FQGNSA. The CDR3 DNA reads TGTGCCAGCAGCCCTTTGGACAACCGTAGGTTGTACTTC. This gives the protein CASSPLDNRRLYF.

This clonotype was counted between two and nine times. The chain recombines TRBV2 with TRBJ2-7; possibly TRBD1 for D (5 bases). Germline CDR1 is SNHLY and CDR2 is FYNNEI. The CDR3 is 14 amino acids. Trimming pared 5 bases from V and 4 bases from J, leaving 15 bases between. Here the CDR3 reads CASSRTAGFYEQYF. The CDR3 DNA follows: TGTGCCAGCAGTCGAACCGCAGGGTTTTACGAGCAGTACTTC.

The chain employs TRBV7-9 and TRBJ2-1, with D possibly being TRBD1 or TRBD2 (6 bases each). CDR1 SEHNR and CDR2 FQNEAQ come from the germline V gene (reference sequence). The CDR3 runs to 13 residues. V lost 5 bases to trimming and J lost 12 bases, with 17 bases between them. The CDR3 is CASSKGGGGGQFF. CDR3 coding DNA: TGTGCCAGCAGCAAAGGCGGAGGGGGAGGGCAGTTCTTC.

The V call is TRBV15, the J call TRBJ1-1; no firm D call. Trimming took 3 bases from V and 6 from J, leaving 8 bases between them. Germline lookup yields CDR1 LNHNV and CDR2 YYDKDF (reference sequence). This CDR3 region has 12 residues. The CDR3 DNA reads TGTGCCACCAGCAGGTTGGCCGCTGAAGCTTTCTTT. Its translation: CATSRLAAEAFF.

This clonotype was counted a few times. V gene TRBV29-1 combines with J gene TRBJ1-1; TRBD1 agrees at 8 bases. Losses at the gene ends were 6 bases for V and 2 bases for J; bases not matched to a gene: 11. CDR1 is SQVTM and CDR2 is ANQGSEA in the germline V gene. The CDR3 covers 15 residues. The CDR3 sequence: CSVLGQGWGNTEAFF. Here the CDR3 DNA reads TGCAGCGTCCTAGGACAGGGTTGGGGTAACACTGAAGCTTTCTTT.

The chain uses TRBV27 and TRBJ2-3; 16 bases map to TRBD2. Per the germline V gene, CDR1 is MNHEY and CDR2 is SMNVEV (reference sequence). The trim removed 6 bases at V and 4 bases at J, leaving 16 bases unmatched. CDR3 length equals 20 residues. The CDR3 loop reads CASRPPGLAGGTIPPDTQYF. The CDR3 DNA reads as TGTGCCAGCAGACCCCCGGGACTAGCGGGAGGGACTATCCCCCCAGATACGCAGTATTTT.

V usage is TRBV11-2 and J usage is TRBJ2-5, with D hard to call. From germline, CDR1 is SGHAT and CDR2 FQNNGV. V lost 5 bases to trimming and J lost 2 bases, with 6 bases between them. CDR3 length equals 12 residues. This CDR3 is CASSGRQETQYF. The DNA of the CDR3 is TGTGCCAGCAGCGGACGACAAGAGACCCAGTACTTC.

This clonotype has only a few counts. The rearrangement joins TRBV2 to TRBJ1-1; D may be TRBD1 (6 bases). Germline-derived CDR1 and CDR2 are SNHLY and FYNNEI. The CDR3 consists of 11 residues. Trimming stripped 5 bases from V and 8 bases from J, with 9 bases between. As DNA, the CDR3 is TGTGCCAGCAGTTTCGACAGGGAAGCTTTCTTT. This sequence encodes CASSFDREAFF.

This clonotype was detected a few times. The rearrangement links TRBV7-2 to TRBJ1-5; the match to TRBD1 covers 8 bases. The CDR3 is 16 residues long. Germline V gene data show CDR1 as SGHTA and CDR2 as FQGNSA. J lost 4 bases, V lost 5 bases, and 10 bases had no gene match. CDR3 protein: CASSPGQGLPNQPQHF. In DNA, the CDR3 is TGTGCCAGCAGCCCCGGACAGGGCCTTCCAAATCAGCCCCAGCATTTT.

Only a few counts were recorded for this clonotype. The V and J genes are TRBV20-1 and TRBJ2-1; perhaps TRBD2 as D (6 bases). CDR3 length: 15 amino acids. The germline V and J ends were trimmed by 3 bases and 4 bases, with 16 bases remaining between them. The germline gives CDR1 DFQATT, CDR2 SNEGSKA (reference sequence). The DNA for the CDR3 is TGCAGTGCTAGTATCCCGGCTAGCGCTTACAATGAGCAGTTCTTC. Translating it yields CSASIPASAYNEQFF.

The chain uses TRBV5-1 and TRBJ2-1; 12 bases are a match to TRBD2. Per the germline V gene, CDR1 is SGHRS and CDR2 is YFSETQ. The ends lost 4 bases at V and 8 bases at J; junction bases unmatched: 7. This CDR3 is 15 amino acids long. The DNA of the CDR3 is TGCGCCAGCAGCCAAGCTAGCGGGGGGGCGTATGAGCAGTTCTTC. Translated: CASSQASGGAYEQFF.

Ten or more counts support this clonotype. The chain recombines TRBV4-2 with TRBJ1-1; 7 bases agree with TRBD1. CDR1 and CDR2 (germline): LGHNA, YNFKEQ. This CDR3 is 15 amino acids long. V lost 3 bases to trimming and J lost 1 base; unmatched junction nucleotides: 5. CDR3 residues: CASSQSGTANTEAFF. Written as DNA, the CDR3 is TGTGCCAGCAGCCAGTCCGGGACAGCGAACACTGAAGCTTTCTTT.